Presented here are 29 T cell receptor beta chains from one specimen sequenced in a study of T cell responses to AZD1222 COVID-19 vaccine. Produced via immunoSEQ multiplex PCR; TCRdb's table is partial and in-frame only. This table has tens of thousands of clones, roughly 80% appearing once. The input for sequencing was peripheral blood, taken on day 0 of AZD1222 vaccination. The receptors here all came from an adult in good health.

The chain joins TRBV15 to TRBJ1-4; possible D gene TRBD1, 6 bases. The V gene's germline CDR1 is LNHNV and CDR2 YYDKDF (reference sequence). Deletions cut 5 bases from V and 6 bases from J, with 16 bases between. The CDR3 is made up of 15 amino acids. The CDR3 sequence is CATSLGGGQDEKLFF. Written as DNA, the CDR3 is TGTGCCACCAGCCTTGGGGGGGGGCAGGATGAAAAACTGTTTTTT.

This clone was detected a few times. The chain uses TRBV7-2 and TRBJ2-3; D might be TRBD1 or TRBD2, each matching 6 bases. Trimming pared 1 base from V and 4 bases from J, leaving 15 bases between. Germline V gives CDR1 SGHTA, CDR2 FQGNSA. The CDR3 totals 16 residues. The CDR3 is CASSLDGGLLADTQYF. The CDR3 DNA reads as TGTGCCAGCAGCTTAGACGGGGGCCTATTGGCAGATACGCAGTATTTT.

This sequence joins TRBV27 and TRBJ2-7, with 7 bases that match TRBD2. The length of the CDR3 is 13 residues. Germline V gene sequence: CDR1 MNHEY, CDR2 SMNVEV (reference sequence). Trimming removed 6 bases from V and 2 bases from J; junction bases left unmatched: 4. CDR3 nucleotide sequence: TGTGCCAGCAGCCGGACTAGAACCTACGAGCAGTACTTC. Its protein product is CASSRTRTYEQYF.

V usage is TRBV29-1 and J usage is TRBJ1-2, with D unclear. Trimming took 4 bases from V and 4 from J, leaving 10 bases between them. The CDR3 totals 12 residues. Germline assignment: CDR1 SQVTM and CDR2 ANQGSEA. CDR3 DNA: TGCAGCGTTGCGAGGGCTCGCTATGGCTACACCTTC. Its protein product is CSVARARYGYTF.

This clone was detected only once. J is TRBJ2-3 and V is TRBV3-1 (or the pseudogene TRBV3-2); D might be TRBD1 (5 bases). This CDR3 is built from 16 residues. The V and J ends lost 4 bases and 4 bases respectively, with 18 bases between them. The germline gives CDR1 LGHDT, CDR2 YNNKEL (reference sequence). CDR3 protein: CASSRRQLVLADTQYF. CDR3 nucleotides: TGTGCCAGCAGCCGTCGACAGCTAGTCCTGGCAGATACGCAGTATTTT.

This clone was counted between two and nine times. The chain is built from TRBV20-1 and TRBJ2-7; D unresolved. The V end lost 3 bases, the J end lost 6 bases, and 9 bases lay between the germline ends. The CDR3 spans 11 residues. Germline V CDR1 and CDR2: DFQATT, SNEGSKA (reference sequence). CDR3 in amino acids: CSASAPSEQYF. In DNA, the CDR3 is TGCAGTGCTAGTGCCCCAAGCGAGCAGTACTTC.

The chain employs TRBV9 and TRBJ1-2; D unclear. The germline V and J ends were trimmed by 4 bases and 2 bases, with 9 bases remaining between them. Germline CDR1 and CDR2: SGDLS and YYNGEE. CDR3 size: 13 residues. The CDR3 DNA reads TGTGCCAGCAGCCCGACAACGAACTATGGCTACACCTTC. Translation gives CASSPTTNYGYTF.

The V and J genes are TRBV9 and TRBJ2-5; possible D gene TRBD1, 7 bases. CDR1 and CDR2 from the germline V gene are SGDLS and YYNGEE. The CDR3 contains 16 residues. With 4 bases removed from V and 5 bases from J, the gap between germline ends came to 21 bases. The CDR3 reads CASSPAGGIQMETQYF. The CDR3 bases are TGTGCCAGCAGCCCCGCAGGGGGGATCCAGATGGAGACCCAGTACTTC.

This chain uses TRBV19 with TRBJ1-5, with TRBD1 identical over 7 bases. The CDR3 has 18 amino acids. CDR1 and CDR2 from the germline V gene are LNHDA and SQIVND (reference sequence). V lost 6 bases and J lost 2; bases outside the gene matches: 16. CDR3 nucleotides: TGTGCCAGTAGCCCCGCCGGGACAGACTCGTTTCGCAATCAGCCCCAGCATTTT. Amino acids: CASSPAGTDSFRNQPQHF.

V and J are TRBV5-1 and TRBJ1-2, with D possibly being TRBD1 (5 bases). The length of the CDR3 is 17 residues. Germline CDR1 and CDR2: SGHRS and YFSETQ. V lost 2 bases, J lost 1 base, and 18 bases lay in between. The CDR3, as DNA: TGCGCCAGCAGCTTAAACCCCCAGGCCAGGGTTAACTATGGCTACACCTTC. It encodes CASSLNPQARVNYGYTF.

The chain combines TRBV6-5 with TRBJ1-3; D gene ambiguous. There are 16 residues in the CDR3. Per the germline V gene, CDR1 is MNHEY and CDR2 is SVGAGI. Trimming cost V 1 base and J 0 bases, with 10 bases left between them. The CDR3 region has the DNA TGTGCCAGCAGTTACTTTCAAGGGTTCTCTGGAAACACCATATATTTT. Translating gives CASSYFQGFSGNTIYF.

The gene calls are TRBV9 and TRBJ2-7, with D tentatively TRBD1 (6 bases). CDR3 length equals 14 residues. Between the trimmed V and J ends, which lost 0 bases and 0 bases, there was a span of 7 bases. CDR1 and CDR2 from the germline V gene are SGDLS and YYNGEE. The DNA for the CDR3 is TGTGCCAGCAGCGTAGGGACAGTCTCCTACGAGCAGTACTTC. The encoded protein is CASSVGTVSYEQYF. Using reference TRBV9 and TRBJ2-7 for the parts outside the CDR3, the full variable domain is DSGVTQTPKHLITATGQRVTLRCSPRSGDLSVYWYQQSLDQGLQFLIQYYNGEERAKGNILERFSAQQFPDLHSELNLSSLELGDSALYFCASSVGTVSYEQYFGPGTRLTVT.

The V call is TRBV3-1 (or the pseudogene TRBV3-2), the J call TRBJ2-3; TRBD2 matches 12 bases. Germline CDR1 is LGHDT and CDR2 is YNNKEL (reference sequence). The CDR3 runs to 16 residues. After removal of 4 bases from V and 5 bases from J, the junction contained 7 bases not matched to a gene. The CDR3 DNA reads TGTGCCAGCAGCCTCCTAGCGGGGGGGCTGGAAGATACGCAGTATTTT. As protein: CASSLLAGGLEDTQYF.

V is TRBV30 and J is TRBJ2-6, with D perhaps TRBD1 or TRBD2 (5 bases each). This CDR3 comprises 15 residues. The germline V gene has CDR1 GTSNPN and CDR2 SVGIG (reference sequence). V lost 2 bases, J lost 0 bases, and 8 bases lay in between. Here the CDR3 reads CAWSPGSSGANVLTF. The CDR3 bases are TGTGCCTGGAGTCCAGGGAGCTCTGGGGCCAACGTCCTGACTTTC. Looking up the rest from reference TRBV30 and TRBJ2-6 gives the full variable domain: SQTIHQWPATLVQPVGSPLSLECTVEGTSNPNLYWYRQAAGRGLQLLFYSVGIGQISSEVPQNLSASRPQDRQFILSSKKLLLSDSGFYLCAWSPGSSGANVLTFGAGSRLTVL.

This clone was recorded only once. V and J are TRBV19 and TRBJ2-3; D may be TRBD1 (6 bases). Germline CDR1 is LNHDA and CDR2 is SQIVND (reference sequence). The CDR3 is 15 residues long. The germline V and J ends were trimmed by 6 bases and 2 bases, with 15 bases remaining between them. CDR3 region: CASRSRQVNTDTQYF. The CDR3 DNA reads as TGTGCCAGTAGATCCCGACAGGTTAACACAGATACGCAGTATTTT.

This chain connects TRBV3-1 (or the pseudogene TRBV3-2) to TRBJ1-5, with a weak D call TRBD1 (5 bases). Germline assignment: CDR1 LGHDT and CDR2 YNNKEL (reference sequence). V was clipped by 3 bases and J by 7 bases, with 13 bases between them. This CDR3 has 14 residues. CDR3 DNA sequence: TGTGCCAGCAGCCAGTCGGGACGGGAACAGCCCCAGCATTTT. Residues: CASSQSGREQPQHF.

The gene calls are TRBV7-8 and TRBJ1-2, with 7 bases matching TRBD1. Trimming removed 5 bases from V and 4 bases from J; junction bases left unmatched: 4. Germline CDR1 and CDR2: SGHVS and FQNEAQ. The CDR3 runs 13 residues. This CDR3 reads CASSETGIYGYTF. The CDR3 nucleotides read TGTGCCAGCAGCGAGACAGGGATCTATGGCTACACCTTC.

V and J are TRBV2 and TRBJ2-7; 7 bases map to TRBD1. This CDR3 is 13 amino acids long. V gave up 4 bases and J gave up 4 bases; unmatched junction bases: 4. The germline gives CDR1 SNHLY, CDR2 FYNNEI. The CDR3 DNA follows: TGTGCCAGCAGTGCAGGGGGTATGTACGAGCAGTACGTC. Translation: CASSAGGMYEQYV.

This rearrangement joins TRBV19 to TRBJ2-2, with TRBD2 matching over 12 bases. The CDR3 consists of 18 residues. The V segment lost 2 bases and the J segment 7 bases; nucleotides outside the gene matches: 11. Germline V gene lookup returns CDR1 LNHDA and CDR2 SQIVND (reference sequence). The CDR3 DNA is TGTGCCAGTAGTATAAACCCCCTAGCGGGGGGGCTCAGCGGGGAGCTGTTTTTT. Encoded protein: CASSINPLAGGLSGELFF.

V usage is TRBV10-3 and J usage is TRBJ1-4; 9 nucleotides line up with TRBD1. The CDR3 length is 15 residues. Per the germline V gene, CDR1 is ENHRY and CDR2 is SYGVKD. V gave up 5 bases and J gave up 9 bases; unmatched junction bases: 10. CDR3 amino acids: CAISPGQGNHKKLFF. The CDR3 DNA follows: TGTGCCATCAGTCCGGGACAGGGTAACCATAAAAAACTGTTTTTT.

The chain is built from TRBV27 and TRBJ1-2; D unclear. V was trimmed by 8 bases and J by 0 bases, leaving 16 bases between them. Germline CDR1 MNHEY, CDR2 SMNVEV (reference sequence). The CDR3 extends over 15 amino acids. DNA for the CDR3: TGTGCCAGCCGAATCCGCGAGGGAGCTAACTATGGCTACACCTTC. It translates to CASRIREGANYGYTF.

The chain couples TRBV19 to TRBJ1-5; 8 bases fit TRBD1. CDR1 is LNHDA, CDR2 SQIVND, per germline (reference sequence). Unmatched junction bases numbered 2, after V lost 5 bases and J lost 2 bases. This CDR3 has 14 residues. The CDR3 region is CASSLTGGNQPQHF. The DNA for the CDR3 is TGTGCCAGTAGTTTGACAGGGGGCAATCAGCCCCAGCATTTT.

The chain is built from TRBV14 and TRBJ2-1; 9 nucleotides agree with TRBD1. The CDR3 covers 16 residues. The V segment lost 2 bases and the J segment 8 bases; nucleotides outside the gene matches: 10. CDR1 and CDR2 from the germline V gene are SGHDN and FVKESK. CDR3 bases: TGTGCCAGCAGCCAAAGGCCGGGACAGGGCTCGGATGAGCAGTTCTTC. This codes for CASSQRPGQGSDEQFF. The full variable domain, rest sourced from reference TRBV14 and TRBJ2-1, is EAGVTQFPSHSVIEKGQTVTLRCDPISGHDNLYWYRRVMGKEIKFLLHFVKESKQDESGMPNNRFLAERTGGTYSTLKVQPAELEDSGVYFCASSQRPGQGSDEQFFGPGTRLTVL.

This clone was seen only a few times. The rearrangement joins TRBV7-8 to TRBJ2-2, with 11 positions matching TRBD2. From germline, CDR1 is SGHVS and CDR2 FQNEAQ. The V and J ends lost 1 base and 10 bases, in that order; junction bases with no gene match: 8. This CDR3 spans 16 amino acids. DNA of the CDR3: TGTGCCAGCAGCTTAGGGCGACTAGCGGGGTCGGAGGAGCTGTTTTTT. This translates into CASSLGRLAGSEELFF.

The chain recombines TRBV6-5 with TRBJ1-5; tentatively, D is TRBD1 (6 bases). From germline, CDR1 is MNHEY and CDR2 SVGAGI. V lost 8 bases, J lost 6 bases, and 20 bases lay in between. This CDR3 is built from 15 residues. CDR3 in DNA: TGTGCCAGCTCTAGGGGTCCCGGAGGGGGTCAGCCCCAGCATTTT. It yields the protein CASSRGPGGGQPQHF.

The V gene is TRBV7-8, the J gene TRBJ1-5, with D unclear. The V gene's germline CDR1 is SGHVS and CDR2 FQNEAQ. This CDR3 is 16 amino acids long. V was trimmed by 0 bases and J by 0 bases, leaving 9 bases between them. The DNA of the CDR3 is TGTGCCAGCAGCTTAGCGCCGACGGATAGCAATCAGCCCCAGCATTTT. Its translation is CASSLAPTDSNQPQHF.

The rearrangement links TRBV3-1 (or the pseudogene TRBV3-2) to TRBJ2-3; D is uncertain. The CDR3 covers 13 residues. CDR1 is LGHDT and CDR2 is YNNKEL in the germline V gene (reference sequence). V lost 3 bases to trimming and J lost 4 bases, with 8 bases between them. The CDR3 DNA reads as TGTGCCAGCAGCCATTCCATTTCAGATACGCAGTATTTT. This sequence encodes CASSHSISDTQYF.

The rearrangement uses TRBV7-3 and TRBJ2-2, with a weak D call TRBD1 (5 bases). This CDR3 spans 14 amino acids. Germline V CDR1 and CDR2: SGHTA, FQGTGA. Trimming pared 8 bases from V and 0 bases from J, leaving 10 bases between. The CDR3 DNA sequence: TGTGCCAGCGGACAAAACGCGAACACCGGGGAGCTGTTTTTT. Translated: CASGQNANTGELFF. Drawing the rest from reference TRBV7-3 and TRBJ2-2, the complete variable domain is GAGVSQTPSNKVTEKGKYVELRCDPISGHTALYWYRQSLGQGPEFLIYFQGTGAADDSGLPNDRFFAVRPEGSVSTLKIQRTERGDSAVYLCASGQNANTGELFFGEGSRLTVL.

The CDR3 spells CASSFFGAGGLNTEAFF. CDR3 nucleotide sequence: TGTGCCAGCAGTTTTTTCGGGGCAGGAGGGTTGAACACTGAAGCTTTCTTT. The chain couples TRBV27 to TRBJ1-1, with D possibly TRBD1 on 5 matching bases. Germline loops: CDR1 MNHEY, CDR2 SMNVEV (reference sequence). V lost 3 bases to trimming and J lost 0 bases, with 17 bases between them. There are 17 residues in the CDR3.